A single sample gave rise to the 29 T cell receptor beta chains below, sequenced in a study of T cell responses to AZD1222 COVID-19 vaccine. Here immunoSEQ multiplex PCR was the method, and the copy in TCRdb shows in-frame clones only, minus some. This sample has around 190,000 clones, with 85% to 95% found just once. The sequencing here drew on peripheral blood, taken on day 0 of AZD1222 vaccination. These receptors all stem from an adult in good health.

This clone was seen more than once but under ten times. J is TRBJ1-3 and V is TRBV3-1 (or the pseudogene TRBV3-2); D is ambiguous. V shed 7 bases and J shed 3 bases, with 7 bases lying between them. Germline V CDR1 and CDR2: LGHDT, YNNKEL (reference sequence). CDR3 length: 12 residues. CDR3 sequence (DNA): TGTGCCAGCAAAAGCTTTGGAAACACCATATATTTT. Translated: CASKSFGNTIYF.

The rearrangement uses TRBV2 and TRBJ1-4; 7 nucleotides agree with TRBD1. The CDR3 length is 14 residues. Germline assignment: CDR1 SNHLY and CDR2 FYNNEI. V was pared by 4 bases and J by 7 bases, with 6 bases of the junction left unmatched. The CDR3 is CASSVLTGAEKLFF. The CDR3 nucleotides read TGTGCCAGCAGTGTTTTAACAGGGGCTGAAAAACTGTTTTTT.

The rearrangement uses TRBV5-1 and TRBJ1-1; D unresolved. Germline V gene sequence: CDR1 SGHRS, CDR2 YFSETQ. V lost 0 bases to trimming and J lost 3 bases, with 6 bases between them. This CDR3 comprises 13 residues. The CDR3: CASSLELYTEAFF. The CDR3 region has the DNA TGCGCCAGCAGCTTGGAGCTTTACACTGAAGCTTTCTTT.

This sequence joins TRBV5-8 and TRBJ1-2, with a tentative D call TRBD1 (5 bases). Germline lookup yields CDR1 SGHTS and CDR2 YDEGEE. Trimming stripped 4 bases from V and 3 bases from J, with 13 bases between. The CDR3 contains 14 residues. The CDR3 is CASSAPGRDYGYTF. CDR3 nucleotides: TGTGCCAGCAGCGCTCCAGGGCGCGACTATGGCTACACCTTC.

This chain uses TRBV11-2 with TRBJ1-1; 10 positions match TRBD1. Germline V gives CDR1 SGHAT, CDR2 FQNNGV. Trimming removed 4 bases from V and 3 bases from J; junction bases left unmatched: 5. The CDR3 length is 15 residues. Here the CDR3 DNA reads TGTGCCAGCAGCTCGGGACAGGGGACTCACACTGAAGCTTTCTTT. Translated: CASSSGQGTHTEAFF.

V and J are TRBV7-4 and TRBJ1-5; no firm D call. Germline V gene data show CDR1 as SGHVT and CDR2 as SQSDAQ. The CDR3 is made up of 14 amino acids. V gave up 6 bases and J gave up 7 bases, with 16 bases separating them. In nucleotides, the CDR3 is TGTGCCAGCAGAGTAAGCGGTAGCGGCCAGCCCCAGCATTTT. It specifies CASRVSGSGQPQHF.

V and J are TRBV6-2 or TRBV6-3 and TRBJ2-1; D call uncertain. Germline CDR1 is MNHEY and CDR2 is SVGEGT. The ends were cut back, 0 bases at V and 10 bases at J, with 10 bases in the middle. The CDR3 is 13 residues long. The CDR3, as DNA: TGTGCCAGCAGTTACTCCCTAGTCGGGGAGCAGTTCTTC. Its translation is CASSYSLVGEQFF.

This clone was observed once. The rearrangement links TRBV28 to TRBJ2-7, with 8 bases aligning to TRBD2. Germline CDR1 reads MDHEN; CDR2 reads SYDVKM. This CDR3 is built from 15 residues. Trimming removed 1 base from V and 0 bases from J; junction bases left unmatched: 2. The CDR3: CASSLFGTSSYEQYF. For the CDR3, the DNA is TGTGCCAGCAGTTTATTCGGGACTAGCTCCTACGAGCAGTACTTC.

The genes are TRBV5-1 and TRBJ1-4; D is unclear. This CDR3 region has 15 residues. V was shortened by 1 base and J by 2 bases, with 9 bases between the two germline ends. Germline lookup yields CDR1 SGHRS and CDR2 YFSETQ. CDR3 region: CASSLLGITNEKLFF. The DNA for the CDR3 is TGCGCCAGCAGCTTGTTAGGGATCACTAATGAAAAACTGTTTTTT.

Comment on this clone: Additional DNA sequences in this sample encode the identical CDR3. The genes are TRBV10-3 and TRBJ1-1; D gene ambiguous. This CDR3 has 13 residues. V lost 2 bases to trimming and J lost 0 bases, with 4 bases between them. The germline V gene encodes CDR1 ENHRY and CDR2 SYGVKD. The CDR3: CAISEAVNTEAFF. In DNA, the CDR3 is TGTGCCATCAGTGAGGCGGTGAACACTGAAGCTTTCTTT.

This clone appeared a single time. This sequence joins TRBV12-3 or TRBV12-4 and TRBJ1-4, with unresolved D. Trimming pared 8 bases from V and 11 bases from J, leaving 15 bases between. The CDR3 is 12 residues long. The CDR3 DNA reads TGTGCCAGCGGACCCTTCGGCGGGAAACTGTTTTTT. The encoded protein is CASGPFGGKLFF.

The rearrangement links TRBV27 to TRBJ1-2; the match to TRBD1 covers 8 bases. Germline V gene data show CDR1 as MNHEY and CDR2 as SMNVEV (reference sequence). This CDR3 spans 12 amino acids. Trimming cost V 6 bases and J 5 bases; bases outside gene matches: 2. For the CDR3, the DNA is TGTGCCAGCAGACAGGGGGATTATGGCTACACCTTC. This translates into CASRQGDYGYTF.

This chain joins TRBV5-1 and TRBJ1-1, with TRBD1 as a possible D gene (6 bases). With 3 bases removed from V and 4 bases from J, the gap between germline ends came to 10 bases. This CDR3 has 13 residues. The V gene's germline CDR1 is SGHRS and CDR2 YFSETQ. This CDR3 is CASSSQGITEAFF. CDR3 in DNA: TGCGCCAGCAGCTCACAGGGTATCACTGAAGCTTTCTTT.

This clone was observed a handful of times. CDR3 DNA: TGTGCCAGCAGCGTAGATTTTCCCTCCTACAATGAGCAGTTCTTC. Its protein is CASSVDFPSYNEQFF. V is TRBV9 and J is TRBJ2-1; D not resolved. The germline CDR1 and CDR2 sequences are SGDLS and YYNGEE. The CDR3 length is 15 residues. Trimming shortened V by 0 bases and J by 0 bases, and 7 bases separated the two germline ends.

The chain employs TRBV19 and TRBJ1-6; 8 bases map to TRBD1. The ends lost 6 bases at V and 5 bases at J; junction bases unmatched: 6. The length of the CDR3 is 15 residues. Germline CDR1 reads LNHDA; CDR2 reads SQIVND (reference sequence). The CDR3 loop is CASRNQGADNSPLHF. The CDR3 DNA sequence: TGTGCCAGTAGAAATCAGGGGGCAGATAATTCACCCCTCCACTTT.

The chain joins TRBV3-1 (or the pseudogene TRBV3-2) to TRBJ1-4, with TRBD1 matching 9 bases. The germline V gene has CDR1 LGHDT and CDR2 YNNKEL (reference sequence). This CDR3 has 15 amino acids. After removal of 2 bases from V and 7 bases from J, the junction contained 5 bases not matched to a gene. The CDR3 region is CASSQSRDRVEKLFF. The CDR3 nucleotides read TGTGCCAGCAGCCAATCCCGGGACAGGGTTGAAAAACTGTTTTTT.

The rearrangement links TRBV24-1 to TRBJ2-7; 9 nucleotides match TRBD1. From germline, CDR1 is KGHDR and CDR2 SFDVKD. Germline trimming cut 4 bases from V and 2 bases from J; bases unmatched to any gene: 5. The CDR3 consists of 15 residues. CDR3 protein: CATSDLGTGPYEQYF. For the CDR3, the DNA is TGTGCCACCAGTGACCTTGGGACAGGGCCCTACGAGCAGTACTTC.

This clone has a single count. This chain connects TRBV7-2 to TRBJ1-1; D gene ambiguous. The CDR3 is 15 amino acids. With 1 base removed from V and 0 bases from J, the gap between germline ends came to 9 bases. Germline values: CDR1 SGHTA, CDR2 FQGNSA. CDR3 sequence reads: CASSLVKVMNTEAFF. CDR3 DNA: TGTGCCAGCAGCTTAGTCAAGGTGATGAACACTGAAGCTTTCTTT. Full variable domain (remainder filled in from reference TRBV7-2 and TRBJ1-1): GAGVSQSPSNKVTEKGKDVELRCDPISGHTALYWYRQSLGQGLEFLIYFQGNSAPDKSGLPSDRFSAERTGGSVSTLTIQRTQQEDSAVYLCASSLVKVMNTEAFFGQGTRLTVV.

The V and J genes are TRBV5-1 and TRBJ1-1; a weak D match, TRBD1 (5 bases). CDR3 length: 15 residues. Germline CDR1 SGHRS, CDR2 YFSETQ. Deletions cut 0 bases from V and 5 bases from J, with 14 bases between. CDR3 DNA sequence: TGCGCCAGCAGCTTGGTCCAGGGAGGGAGGACTGAAGCTTTCTTT. This codes for CASSLVQGGRTEAFF.

The chain links TRBV28 to TRBJ1-2; weak D call: TRBD1 (5 bases). Germline V CDR1 and CDR2: MDHEN, SYDVKM. Trimming took 4 bases from V and 4 from J, leaving 13 bases between them. The CDR3 runs 14 residues. CDR3 nucleotides: TGTGCCAGCAGTTCCCCGGGGGTCACCTATGGCTACACCTTC. This encodes CASSSPGVTYGYTF.

On this clone: This sample also contains other DNA sequences that code for the same CDR3. The J gene is TRBJ1-5, the V gene TRBV19, with D unclear. The V gene lost 2 bases and the J gene lost 0 bases, with 5 bases spanning the gap. Germline assignment: CDR1 LNHDA and CDR2 SQIVND (reference sequence). The length of the CDR3 is 14 residues. CDR3 loop: CASSIFDSNQPQHF. CDR3 coding DNA: TGTGCCAGTAGTATATTTGATAGCAATCAGCCCCAGCATTTT. Using reference TRBV19 and TRBJ1-5 for the parts outside the CDR3, the full variable domain is DGGITQSPKYLFRKEGQNVTLSCEQNLNHDAMYWYRQDPGQGLRLIYYSQIVNDFQKGDIAEGYSVSREKKESFPLTVTSAQKNPTAFYLCASSIFDSNQPQHFGDGTRLSIL.

The rearrangement uses TRBV7-8 and TRBJ1-1, with 8 bases matching TRBD1. The junction had 5 bases not matched to a gene; V was cut back by 1 base and J by 4 bases. This CDR3 is built from 15 residues. Per germline, CDR1 SGHVS and CDR2 FQNEAQ. DNA of the CDR3: TGTGCCAGCAGCTTAGTTGGACAGGGATTCACTGAAGCTTTCTTT. The encoded protein is CASSLVGQGFTEAFF. Complete variable domain (other parts from reference TRBV7-8 and TRBJ1-1): GAGVSQSPRYKVAKRGQDVALRCDPISGHVSLFWYQQALGQGPEFLTYFQNEAQLDKSGLPSDRFFAERPEGSVSTLKIQRTQQEDSAVYLCASSLVGQGFTEAFFGQGTRLTVV.

The CDR3 sequence is CASSPGAKRTEAFF. The CDR3 DNA sequence: TGTGCCAGCAGTCCAGGGGCTAAGCGCACTGAAGCTTTCTTT. V usage is TRBV7-6 and J usage is TRBJ1-1; D is perhaps TRBD1 (6 bases). CDR1 SGHVS and CDR2 FNYEAQ come from the germline V gene. Trimming took 6 bases from V and 4 from J, leaving 15 bases between them. CDR3 length: 14 residues. Together with reference TRBV7-6 and TRBJ1-1, the CDR3 gives the full variable domain: GAGVSQSPRYKVTKRGQDVALRCDPISGHVSLYWYRQALGQGPEFLTYFNYEAQQDKSGLPNDRFSAERPEGSISTLTIQRTEQRDSAMYRCASSPGAKRTEAFFGQGTRLTVV.

The chain uses TRBV12-3 or TRBV12-4 and TRBJ2-7, with 10 bases lining up with TRBD1. The CDR3 runs 12 residues. V dropped 5 bases and J dropped 6; count of bases not matched to a gene: 1. The CDR3 DNA is TGTGCCAGCAGTGACAGGGGGCTCGAGCAGTACTTC. Its protein is CASSDRGLEQYF.

This chain links TRBV12-3 or TRBV12-4 with TRBJ1-5, with TRBD1 as a possible D gene (6 bases). The length of the CDR3 is 13 residues. V was pared by 10 bases and J by 8 bases, with 18 bases between. The CDR3 reads CANSQQGGEPQHF. The CDR3 nucleotides read TGTGCCAACAGCCAACAGGGAGGCGAGCCCCAGCATTTT.

The V call is TRBV18, the J call TRBJ1-1, with D possibly TRBD1 on 6 matching bases. The length of the CDR3 is 19 residues. Germline lookup yields CDR1 KGHSH and CDR2 LQKENI. The V end lost 2 bases, the J end lost 1 base, and 23 bases lay between the germline ends. Here the CDR3 reads CASSPFMGARSPTNTEAFF. The CDR3 bases are TGTGCCAGCTCACCATTCATGGGGGCACGGTCCCCAACGAACACTGAAGCTTTCTTT.

The chain couples TRBV19 to TRBJ1-2, with 7 positions matching TRBD1. Unmatched junction bases numbered 6, after V lost 4 bases and J lost 4 bases. The germline gives CDR1 LNHDA, CDR2 SQIVND (reference sequence). The CDR3 length is 14 residues. The CDR3 DNA is TGTGCCAGTAGTACGCCACAGGGGATCTATGGCTACACCTTC. Translation gives CASSTPQGIYGYTF. The variable domain in full, with the rest retrieved from reference TRBV19 and TRBJ1-2, is DGGITQSPKYLFRKEGQNVTLSCEQNLNHDAMYWYRQDPGQGLRLIYYSQIVNDFQKGDIAEGYSVSREKKESFPLTVTSAQKNPTAFYLCASSTPQGIYGYTFGSGTRLTVV.

J is TRBJ1-1 and V is TRBV6-5, with 12 bases that match TRBD1. Trimming took 2 bases from V and 12 from J; bases not matched to a gene: 10. Germline CDR1 is MNHEY and CDR2 is SVGAGI. The CDR3 runs to 15 residues. CDR3 DNA sequence: TGTGCCAGCAGTTACGGGACAGGGGGCGTCAGTAGTTCTTTCTTT. This codes for CASSYGTGGVSSSFF.

The chain links TRBV5-1 to TRBJ2-1; tentatively, D is TRBD1 or TRBD2 (5 bases each). Looked up from germline, CDR1 is SGHRS and CDR2 is YFSETQ. The V and J ends lost 6 bases and 3 bases respectively, with 10 bases between them. CDR3 size: 13 residues. DNA of the CDR3: TGCGCCAGCAAAGAGAGGGGCTACAATGAGCAGTTCTTC. Translating gives CASKERGYNEQFF.